This T cell receptor beta chain appears in the sequencing data of a study of T cell responses to AZD1222 COVID-19 vaccine. Findings and limits, study-wide: The repertoires were collected only after the peak T cell response. Nearly half of spike-specific TCRs reportedly go after variant regions that carry no mutations. Baseline seropositivity occurred in only a handful of AZD1222 recipients.

Trimming cost V 1 base and J 8 bases, with 17 bases left between them. Per germline, CDR1 LGHDT and CDR2 YNNKEL (reference sequence). The CDR3 is 15 residues long. For this clone: The antigen is unknown.

Repertoires were generated with immunoSEQ multiplex PCR, while TCRdb's copy carries only in-frame clones and drops some. The sample lists 100,000 to 150,000 clones, approximately 90% occurring once. The sample here was peripheral blood, taken on day 0 of AZD1222 vaccination. The gene calls are TRBV3-1 (or the pseudogene TRBV3-2) and TRBJ1-2, with D perhaps matching TRBD1 (6 bases). The source of this sequence is an adult in good health. The CDR3 here is CASSQAGAPIKGYTF. In DNA, the CDR3 is TGTGCCAGCAGCCAAGCAGGGGCCCCAATTAAAGGCTACACCTTC.